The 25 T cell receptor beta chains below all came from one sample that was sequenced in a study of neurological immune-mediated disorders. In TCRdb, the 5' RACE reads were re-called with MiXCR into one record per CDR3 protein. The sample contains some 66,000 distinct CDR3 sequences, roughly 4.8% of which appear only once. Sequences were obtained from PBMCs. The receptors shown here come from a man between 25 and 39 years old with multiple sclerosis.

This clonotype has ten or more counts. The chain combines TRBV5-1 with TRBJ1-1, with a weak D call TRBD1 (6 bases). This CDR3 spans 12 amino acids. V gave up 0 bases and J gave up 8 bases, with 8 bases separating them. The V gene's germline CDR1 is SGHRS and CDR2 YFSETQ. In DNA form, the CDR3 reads TGCGCCAGCAGCTTGGTTGGGGGCGAAGCTTTCTTT. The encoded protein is CASSLVGGEAFF.

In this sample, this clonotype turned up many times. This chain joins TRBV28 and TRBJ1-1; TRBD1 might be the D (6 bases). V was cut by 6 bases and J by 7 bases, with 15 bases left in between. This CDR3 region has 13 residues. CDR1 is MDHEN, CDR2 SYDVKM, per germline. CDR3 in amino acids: CASSPLGADEAFF. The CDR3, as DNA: TGTGCCAGCAGCCCTCTGGGGGCAGATGAAGCTTTCTTT.

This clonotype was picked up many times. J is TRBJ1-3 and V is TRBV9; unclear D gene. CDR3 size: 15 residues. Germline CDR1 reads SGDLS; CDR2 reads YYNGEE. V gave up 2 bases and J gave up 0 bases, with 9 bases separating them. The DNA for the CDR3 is TGTGCCAGCAGCGTCGGGCCCCACTCTGGAAACACCATATATTTT. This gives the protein CASSVGPHSGNTIYF.

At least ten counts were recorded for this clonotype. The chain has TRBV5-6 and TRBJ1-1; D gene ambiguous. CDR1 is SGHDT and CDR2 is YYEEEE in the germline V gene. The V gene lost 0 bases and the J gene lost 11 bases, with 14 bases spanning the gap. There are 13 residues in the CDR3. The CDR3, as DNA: TGTGCCAGCAGCTTGGAGGGCCGAGGCGGGGCTTTCTTT. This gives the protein CASSLEGRGGAFF.

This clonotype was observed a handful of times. The chain's CDR3 is CASTTPGPKYEQYF. CDR3 sequence (DNA): TGTGCCAGCACCACTCCGGGACCAAAATACGAGCAGTACTTC. The gene calls are TRBV5-6 and TRBJ2-7, with D possibly being TRBD1 or TRBD2 (5 bases each). V dropped 6 bases and J dropped 4 bases, with 17 bases sitting between them. The CDR3 loop spans 14 amino acids. The germline V gene has CDR1 SGHDT and CDR2 YYEEEE. Full variable domain (rest looked up from reference TRBV5-6 and TRBJ2-7): DAGVTQSPTHLIKTRGQQVTLRCSPKSGHDTVSWYQQALGQGPQFIFQYYEEEERQRGNFPDRFSGHQFPNYSSELNVNALLLGDSALYLCASTTPGPKYEQYFGPGTRLTVT.

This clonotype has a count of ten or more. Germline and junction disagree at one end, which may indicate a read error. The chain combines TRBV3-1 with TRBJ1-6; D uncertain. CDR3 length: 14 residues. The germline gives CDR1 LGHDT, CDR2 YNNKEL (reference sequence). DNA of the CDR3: TGTGCCAGCAGCCAAGGCAGGCAGTATTCACCCCTCAACTTT. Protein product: CASSQGRQYSPLNF.

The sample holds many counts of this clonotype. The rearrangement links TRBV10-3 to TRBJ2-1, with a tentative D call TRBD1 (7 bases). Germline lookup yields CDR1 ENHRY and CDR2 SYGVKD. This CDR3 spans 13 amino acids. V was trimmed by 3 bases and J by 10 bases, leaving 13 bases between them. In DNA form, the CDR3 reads TGTGCCATCAGTGAACAGCCAGGGGGGGAGCAGTTCTTC. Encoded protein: CAISEQPGGEQFF.

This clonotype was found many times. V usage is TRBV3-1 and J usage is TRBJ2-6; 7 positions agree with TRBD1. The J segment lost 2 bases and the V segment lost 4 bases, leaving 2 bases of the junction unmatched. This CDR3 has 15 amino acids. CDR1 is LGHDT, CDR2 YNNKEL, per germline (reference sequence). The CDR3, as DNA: TGTGCCAGCAGCCCCGACAGGGCTGGGGCCAACGTCCTGACTTTC. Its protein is CASSPDRAGANVLTF.

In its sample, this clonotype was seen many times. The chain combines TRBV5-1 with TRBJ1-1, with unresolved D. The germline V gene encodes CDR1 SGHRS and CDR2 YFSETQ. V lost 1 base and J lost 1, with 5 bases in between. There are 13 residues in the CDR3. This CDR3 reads CASSLHRNTEAFF. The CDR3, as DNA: TGCGCCAGCAGCTTGCACCGGAACACTGAAGCTTTCTTT. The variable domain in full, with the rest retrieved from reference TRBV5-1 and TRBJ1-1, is KAGVTQTPRYLIKTRGQQVTLSCSPISGHRSVSWYQQTPGQGLQFLFEYFSETQRNKGNFPGRFSGRQFSNSRSEMNVSTLELGDSALYLCASSLHRNTEAFFGQGTRLTVV.

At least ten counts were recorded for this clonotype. CDR3: CASSLAGAEETQYF. The CDR3 nucleotides are TGTGCCAGCAGCTTAGCGGGGGCGGAAGAGACCCAGTACTTC. V is TRBV7-9 and J is TRBJ2-5, with D perhaps TRBD1 (6 bases). V was clipped by 0 bases and J by 3 bases, with 8 bases between them. This CDR3 is 14 amino acids long. The V gene's germline CDR1 is SEHNR and CDR2 FQNEAQ (reference sequence). The whole variable domain, remainder taken from reference TRBV7-9 and TRBJ2-5, is DTGVSQNPRHKITKRGQNVTFRCDPISEHNRLYWYRQTLGQGPEFLTYFQNEAQLEKSRLLSDRFSAERPKGSFSTLEIQRTEQGDSAMYLCASSLAGAEETQYFGPGTRLLVL.

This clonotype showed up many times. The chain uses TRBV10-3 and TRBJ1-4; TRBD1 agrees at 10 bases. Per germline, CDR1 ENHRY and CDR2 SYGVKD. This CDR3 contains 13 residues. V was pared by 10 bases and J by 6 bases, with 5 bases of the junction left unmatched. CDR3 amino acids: CASSGTGDEKLFF. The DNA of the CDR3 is TGTGCCAGCTCCGGGACAGGGGATGAAAAACTGTTTTTT.

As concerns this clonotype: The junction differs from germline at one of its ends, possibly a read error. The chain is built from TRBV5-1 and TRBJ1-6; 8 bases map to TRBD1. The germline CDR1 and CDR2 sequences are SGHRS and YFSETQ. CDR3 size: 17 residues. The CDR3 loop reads CASSRTGTTSYNSPLNF. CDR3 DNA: TGCGCCAGCAGCCGGACAGGGACCACCTCCTATAATTCACCCCTCAACTTT. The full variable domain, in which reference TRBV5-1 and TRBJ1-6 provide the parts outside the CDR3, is KAGVTQTPRYLIKTRGQQVTLSCSPISGHRSVSWYQQTPGQGLQFLFEYFSETQRNKGNFPGRFSGRQFSNSRSEMNVSTLELGDSALYLCASSRTGTTSYNSPLNFGNGTRLTVT.

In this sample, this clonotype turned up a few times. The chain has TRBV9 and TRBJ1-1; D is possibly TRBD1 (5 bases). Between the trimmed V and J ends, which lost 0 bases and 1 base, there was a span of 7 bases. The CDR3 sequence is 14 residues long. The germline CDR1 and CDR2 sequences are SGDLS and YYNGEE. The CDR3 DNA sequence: TGTGCCAGCAGCGTAGGACAGCCGAACACTGAAGCTTTCTTT. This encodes CASSVGQPNTEAFF.

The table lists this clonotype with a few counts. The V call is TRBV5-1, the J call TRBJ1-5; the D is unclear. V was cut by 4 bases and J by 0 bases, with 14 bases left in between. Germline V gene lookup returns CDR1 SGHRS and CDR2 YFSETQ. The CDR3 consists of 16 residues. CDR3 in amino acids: CASSPGEQISNQPQHF. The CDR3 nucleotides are TGCGCCAGCAGCCCCGGGGAACAGATTAGCAATCAGCCCCAGCATTTT.

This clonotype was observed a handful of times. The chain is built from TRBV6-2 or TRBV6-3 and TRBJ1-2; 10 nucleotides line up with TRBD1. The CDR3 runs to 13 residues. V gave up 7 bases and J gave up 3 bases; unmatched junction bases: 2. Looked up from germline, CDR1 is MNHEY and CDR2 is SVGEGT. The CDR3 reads CASNGQGDYGYTF. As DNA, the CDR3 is TGTGCCAGCAATGGACAGGGGGACTATGGCTACACCTTC.

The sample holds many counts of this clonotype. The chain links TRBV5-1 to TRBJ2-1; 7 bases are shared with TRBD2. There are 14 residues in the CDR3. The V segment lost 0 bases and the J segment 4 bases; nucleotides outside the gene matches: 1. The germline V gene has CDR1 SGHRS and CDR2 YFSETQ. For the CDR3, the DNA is TGCGCCAGCAGCTTGGCGCGGGGGTACAATGAGCAGTTCTTC. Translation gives CASSLARGYNEQFF.

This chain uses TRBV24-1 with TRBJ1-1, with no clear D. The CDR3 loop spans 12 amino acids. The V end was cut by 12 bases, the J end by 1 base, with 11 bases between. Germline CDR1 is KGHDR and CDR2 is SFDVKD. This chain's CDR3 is CAVRRGNTEAFF. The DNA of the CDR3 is TGTGCCGTCCGGCGGGGGAACACTGAAGCTTTCTTT.

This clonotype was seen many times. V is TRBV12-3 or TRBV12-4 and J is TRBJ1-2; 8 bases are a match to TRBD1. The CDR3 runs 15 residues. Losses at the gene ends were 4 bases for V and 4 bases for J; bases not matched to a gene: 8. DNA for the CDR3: TGTGCCAGCAGTTCTAGGACAGGGAGAGGCTATGGCTACACCTTC. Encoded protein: CASSSRTGRGYGYTF.

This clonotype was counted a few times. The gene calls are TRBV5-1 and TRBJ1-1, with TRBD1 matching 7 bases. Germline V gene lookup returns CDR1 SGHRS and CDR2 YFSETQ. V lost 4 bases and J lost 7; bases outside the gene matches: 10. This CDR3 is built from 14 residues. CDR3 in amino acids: CASSLRQGTNEAFF. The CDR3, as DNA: TGCGCCAGCAGCCTTCGACAGGGAACAAATGAAGCTTTCTTT. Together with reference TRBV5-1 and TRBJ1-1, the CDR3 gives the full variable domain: KAGVTQTPRYLIKTRGQQVTLSCSPISGHRSVSWYQQTPGQGLQFLFEYFSETQRNKGNFPGRFSGRQFSNSRSEMNVSTLELGDSALYLCASSLRQGTNEAFFGQGTRLTVV.

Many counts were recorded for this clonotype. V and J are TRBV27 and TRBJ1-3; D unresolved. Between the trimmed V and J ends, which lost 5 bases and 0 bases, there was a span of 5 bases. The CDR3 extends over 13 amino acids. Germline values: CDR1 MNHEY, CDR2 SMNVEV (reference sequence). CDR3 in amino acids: CASSPASGNTIYF. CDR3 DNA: TGTGCCAGCAGTCCAGCCTCTGGAAACACCATATATTTT.

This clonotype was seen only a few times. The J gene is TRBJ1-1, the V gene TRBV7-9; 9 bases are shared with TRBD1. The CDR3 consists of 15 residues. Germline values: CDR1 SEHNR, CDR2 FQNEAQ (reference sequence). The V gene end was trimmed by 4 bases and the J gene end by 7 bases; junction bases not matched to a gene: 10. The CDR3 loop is CASSSQGGQGVEAFF. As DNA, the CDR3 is TGTGCCAGCAGCTCCCAGGGGGGACAGGGCGTTGAAGCTTTCTTT.

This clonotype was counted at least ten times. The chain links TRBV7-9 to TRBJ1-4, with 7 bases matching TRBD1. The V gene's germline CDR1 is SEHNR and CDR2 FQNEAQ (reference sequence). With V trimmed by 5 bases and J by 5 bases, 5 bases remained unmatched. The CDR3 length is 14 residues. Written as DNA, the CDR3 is TGTGCCAGCAGCATCCGGGACAGAAATGAAAAACTGTTTTTT. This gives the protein CASSIRDRNEKLFF.

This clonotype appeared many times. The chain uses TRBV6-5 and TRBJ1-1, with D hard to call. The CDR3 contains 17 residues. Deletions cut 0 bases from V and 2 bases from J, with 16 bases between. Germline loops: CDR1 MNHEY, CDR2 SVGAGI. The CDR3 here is CASSYSGIMTLNTEAFF. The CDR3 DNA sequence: TGTGCCAGCAGTTACTCGGGAATAATGACTCTTAACACTGAAGCTTTCTTT.

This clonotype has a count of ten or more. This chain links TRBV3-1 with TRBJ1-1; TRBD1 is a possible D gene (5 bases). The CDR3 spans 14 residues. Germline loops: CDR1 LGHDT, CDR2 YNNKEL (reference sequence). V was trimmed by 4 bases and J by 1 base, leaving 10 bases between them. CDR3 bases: TGTGCCAGCAGCCCACGGAGGGGGAACACTGAAGCTTTCTTT. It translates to CASSPRRGNTEAFF.

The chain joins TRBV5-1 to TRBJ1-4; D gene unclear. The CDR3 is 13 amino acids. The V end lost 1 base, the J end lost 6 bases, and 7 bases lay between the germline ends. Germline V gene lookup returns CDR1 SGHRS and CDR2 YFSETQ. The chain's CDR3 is CASSLQRDEKLFF. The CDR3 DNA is TGCGCCAGCAGCTTGCAAAGGGATGAAAAACTGTTTTTT.